This note documents a single T cell receptor beta chain sequence. What it recognizes is unknown. The data were obtained in a study of neoadjuvant anti-PD-1 for oral cavity cancer. Whole-study context: Patients mostly received three to four biweekly nivolumab doses at 3 mg/kg before surgery. Study-level findings and limits: Higher pretreatment Treg/Th17 ratios tracked higher pretreatment blood clonality. With three patients per group, TCR findings need larger cohorts.

Assay: immunoSEQ multiplex PCR; the TCRdb copy retains only in-frame clones and omits some. This table has around 25,000 clones, 25% to 30% appearing once. The CDR3 extends over 21 amino acids. Time point indicated: after neoadjuvant nivolumab, at surgical resection. Cohort: HPV-negative, locally advanced oral cavity squamous cell carcinoma patients. The chain combines TRBV21-1 with TRBJ1-5; the D call of TRBD1 is as the table states it, not checked on the DNA. TRBV21-1 is flagged as a pseudogene. Sequenced material: tumor tissue, taken after nivolumab (anti-PD-1) treatment. This sequence originates from a person aged 40-85 years with oral cavity squamous cell carcinoma. The CDR3 DNA follows: TGTGCCAGCAGCAAAGGGGAGGACAGGGCAGGCCCTTATGGGACTCATCAGCCCCAGCATTTT. Translation gives CASSKGEDRAGPYGTHQPQHF.